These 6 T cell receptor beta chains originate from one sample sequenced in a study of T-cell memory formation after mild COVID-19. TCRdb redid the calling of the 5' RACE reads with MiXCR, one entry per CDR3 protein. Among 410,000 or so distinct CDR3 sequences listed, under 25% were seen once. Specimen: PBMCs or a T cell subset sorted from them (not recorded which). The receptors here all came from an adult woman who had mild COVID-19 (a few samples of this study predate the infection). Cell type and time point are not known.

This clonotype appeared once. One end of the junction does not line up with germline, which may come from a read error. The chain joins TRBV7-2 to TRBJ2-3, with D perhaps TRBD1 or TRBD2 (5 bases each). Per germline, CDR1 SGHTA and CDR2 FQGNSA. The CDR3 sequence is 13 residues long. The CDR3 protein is CASSYLGPDKQYF. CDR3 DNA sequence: TGTGCCAGCAGCTATTTGGGACCAGATAAGCAGTATTTT.

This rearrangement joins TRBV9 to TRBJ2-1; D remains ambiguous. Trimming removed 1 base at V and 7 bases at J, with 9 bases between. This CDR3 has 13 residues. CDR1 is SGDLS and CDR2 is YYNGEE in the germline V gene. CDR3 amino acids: CASSVNPLNEQFF. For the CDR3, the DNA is TGTGCCAGCAGCGTAAATCCCCTGAATGAGCAGTTCTTC.

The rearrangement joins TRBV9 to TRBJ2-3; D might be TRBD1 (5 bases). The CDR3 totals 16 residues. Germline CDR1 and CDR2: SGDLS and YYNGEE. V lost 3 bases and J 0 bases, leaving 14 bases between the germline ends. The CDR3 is CASSAIPTASTDTQYF. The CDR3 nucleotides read TGTGCCAGCAGCGCAATCCCGACAGCTAGCACAGATACGCAGTATTTT.

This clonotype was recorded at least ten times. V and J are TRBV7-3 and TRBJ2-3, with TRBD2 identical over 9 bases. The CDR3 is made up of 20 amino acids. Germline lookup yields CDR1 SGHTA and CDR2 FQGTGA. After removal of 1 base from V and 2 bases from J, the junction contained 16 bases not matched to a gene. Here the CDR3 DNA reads TGTGCCAGCAGCTTAAAGTGGCGGGGGGGCGCCATCCCGCACACAGATACGCAGTATTTT. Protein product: CASSLKWRGGAIPHTDTQYF.

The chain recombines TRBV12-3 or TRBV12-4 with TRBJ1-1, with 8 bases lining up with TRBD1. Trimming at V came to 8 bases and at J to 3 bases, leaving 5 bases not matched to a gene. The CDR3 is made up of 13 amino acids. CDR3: CASLTGVDTEAFF. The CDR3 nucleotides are TGTGCCAGCCTGACAGGGGTCGACACTGAAGCTTTCTTT.

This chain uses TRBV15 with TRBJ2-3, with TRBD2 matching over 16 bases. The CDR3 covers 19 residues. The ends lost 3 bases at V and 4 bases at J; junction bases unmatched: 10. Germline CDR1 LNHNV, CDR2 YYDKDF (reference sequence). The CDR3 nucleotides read TGTGCCACCAGCAGCCCCACCGGGACTAGCGGGAGGGGCCCAGATACGCAGTATTTT. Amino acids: CATSSPTGTSGRGPDTQYF.